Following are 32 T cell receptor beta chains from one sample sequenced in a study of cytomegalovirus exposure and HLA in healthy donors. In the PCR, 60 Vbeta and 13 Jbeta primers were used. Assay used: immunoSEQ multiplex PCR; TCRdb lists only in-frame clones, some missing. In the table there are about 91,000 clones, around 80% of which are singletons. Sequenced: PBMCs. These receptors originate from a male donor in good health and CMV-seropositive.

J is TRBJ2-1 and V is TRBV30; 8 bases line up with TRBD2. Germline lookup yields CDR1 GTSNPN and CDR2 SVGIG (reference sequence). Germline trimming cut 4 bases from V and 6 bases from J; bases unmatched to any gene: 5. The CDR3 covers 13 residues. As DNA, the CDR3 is TGTGCCTGGATCAGGACTAGCTCCAATGAGCAGTTCTTC. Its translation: CAWIRTSSNEQFF.

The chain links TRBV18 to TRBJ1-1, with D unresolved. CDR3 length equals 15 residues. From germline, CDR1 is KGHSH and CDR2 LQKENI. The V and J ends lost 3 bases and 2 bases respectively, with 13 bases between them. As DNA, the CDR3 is TGTGCCAGCTCACCGTCCAATCAGCGTAACACTGAAGCTTTCTTT. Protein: CASSPSNQRNTEAFF.

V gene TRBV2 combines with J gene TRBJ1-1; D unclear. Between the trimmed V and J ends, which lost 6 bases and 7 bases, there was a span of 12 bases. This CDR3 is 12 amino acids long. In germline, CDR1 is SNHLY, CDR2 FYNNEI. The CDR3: CASREDMSEAFF. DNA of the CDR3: TGTGCCAGCAGGGAGGATATGAGTGAAGCTTTCTTT.

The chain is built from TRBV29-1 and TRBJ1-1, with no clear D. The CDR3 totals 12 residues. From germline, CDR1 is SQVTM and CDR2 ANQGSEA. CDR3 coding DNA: TGCAGTGGGCTTGTTCCCTCCACTGAAGCTTTCTTT. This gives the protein CSGLVPSTEAFF.

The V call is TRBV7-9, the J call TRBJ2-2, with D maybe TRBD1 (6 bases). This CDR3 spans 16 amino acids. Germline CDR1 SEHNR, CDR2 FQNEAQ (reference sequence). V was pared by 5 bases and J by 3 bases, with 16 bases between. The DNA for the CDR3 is TGTGCCAGCAGCACCACTGGGGCAGGGGACACCGGGGAGCTGTTTTTT. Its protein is CASSTTGAGDTGELFF.

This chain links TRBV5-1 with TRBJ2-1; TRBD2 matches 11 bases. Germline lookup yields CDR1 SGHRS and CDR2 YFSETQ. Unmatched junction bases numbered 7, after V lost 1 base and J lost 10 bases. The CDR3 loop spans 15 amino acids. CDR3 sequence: CASSLNSGGAKEQFF. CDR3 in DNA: TGCGCCAGCAGCTTGAATAGCGGGGGGGCCAAAGAGCAGTTCTTC.

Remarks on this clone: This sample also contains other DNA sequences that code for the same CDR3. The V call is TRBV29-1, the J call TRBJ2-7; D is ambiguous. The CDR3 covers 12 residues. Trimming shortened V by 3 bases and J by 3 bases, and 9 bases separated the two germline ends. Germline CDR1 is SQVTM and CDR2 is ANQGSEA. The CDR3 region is CSVEGRSYEQYF. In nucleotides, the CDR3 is TGCAGCGTTGAGGGCAGAAGCTACGAGCAGTACTTC.

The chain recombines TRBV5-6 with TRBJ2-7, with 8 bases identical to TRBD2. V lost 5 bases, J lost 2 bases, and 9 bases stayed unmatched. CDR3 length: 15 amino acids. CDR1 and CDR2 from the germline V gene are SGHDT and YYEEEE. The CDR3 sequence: CASRGGGGPPYEQYF. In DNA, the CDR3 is TGTGCCAGCAGGGGTGGCGGGGGGCCCCCCTACGAGCAGTACTTC.

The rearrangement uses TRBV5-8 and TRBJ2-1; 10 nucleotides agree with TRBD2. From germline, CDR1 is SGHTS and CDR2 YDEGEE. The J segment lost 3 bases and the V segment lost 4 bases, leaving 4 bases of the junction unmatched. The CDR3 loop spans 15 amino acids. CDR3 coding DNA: TGTGCCAGCAGCCTGACTAGCGGGTACTACAATGAGCAGTTCTTC. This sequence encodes CASSLTSGYYNEQFF.

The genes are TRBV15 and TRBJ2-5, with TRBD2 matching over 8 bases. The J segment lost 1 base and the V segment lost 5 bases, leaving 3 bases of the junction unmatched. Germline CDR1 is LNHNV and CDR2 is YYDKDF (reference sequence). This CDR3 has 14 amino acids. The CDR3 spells CATSDGGGQETQYF. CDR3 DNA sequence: TGTGCCACCAGCGACGGGGGGGGCCAAGAGACCCAGTACTTC.

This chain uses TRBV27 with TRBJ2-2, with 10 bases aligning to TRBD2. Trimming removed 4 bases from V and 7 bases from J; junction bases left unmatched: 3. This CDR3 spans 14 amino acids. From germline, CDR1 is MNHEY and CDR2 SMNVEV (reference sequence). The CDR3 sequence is CASSSGLARGELFF. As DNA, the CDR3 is TGTGCCAGCAGTTCGGGACTAGCGCGCGGGGAGCTGTTTTTT.

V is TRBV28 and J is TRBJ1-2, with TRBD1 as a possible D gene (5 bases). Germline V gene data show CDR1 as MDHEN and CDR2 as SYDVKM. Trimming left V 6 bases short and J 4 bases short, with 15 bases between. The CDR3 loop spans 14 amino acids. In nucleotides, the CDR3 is TGTGCCAGCAGACCGACGGGACTGCTCTATGGCTACACCTTC. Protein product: CASRPTGLLYGYTF.

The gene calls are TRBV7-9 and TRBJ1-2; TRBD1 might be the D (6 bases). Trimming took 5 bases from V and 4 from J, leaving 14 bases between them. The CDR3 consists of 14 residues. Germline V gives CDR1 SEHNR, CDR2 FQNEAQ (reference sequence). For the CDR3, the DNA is TGTGCCAGCAGCGCCCTACAGGGATCCTATGGCTACACCTTC. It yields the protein CASSALQGSYGYTF.

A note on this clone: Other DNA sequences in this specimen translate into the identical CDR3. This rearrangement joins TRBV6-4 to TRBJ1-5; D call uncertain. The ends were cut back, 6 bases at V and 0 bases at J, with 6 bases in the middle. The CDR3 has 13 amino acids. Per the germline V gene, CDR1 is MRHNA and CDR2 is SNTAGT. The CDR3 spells CASSIDSNQPQHF. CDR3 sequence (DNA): TGTGCCAGCAGCATAGATAGCAATCAGCCCCAGCATTTT.

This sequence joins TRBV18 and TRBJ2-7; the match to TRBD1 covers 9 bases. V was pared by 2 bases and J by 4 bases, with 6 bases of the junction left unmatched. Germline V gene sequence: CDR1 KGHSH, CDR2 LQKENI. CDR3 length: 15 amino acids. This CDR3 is CASSPEQGQGYEQYF. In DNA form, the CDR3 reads TGTGCCAGCTCACCAGAGCAAGGACAGGGGTACGAGCAGTACTTC.

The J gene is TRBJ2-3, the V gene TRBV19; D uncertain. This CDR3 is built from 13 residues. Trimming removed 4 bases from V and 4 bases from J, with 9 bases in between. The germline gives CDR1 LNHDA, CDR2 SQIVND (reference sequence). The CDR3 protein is CASSNWAADTQYF. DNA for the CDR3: TGTGCCAGTAGTAACTGGGCTGCAGATACGCAGTATTTT.

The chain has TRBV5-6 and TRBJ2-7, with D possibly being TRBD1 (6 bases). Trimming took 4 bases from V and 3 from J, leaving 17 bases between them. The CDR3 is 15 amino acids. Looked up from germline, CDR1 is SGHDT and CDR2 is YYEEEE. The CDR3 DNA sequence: TGTGCCAGCAGCCCGACCGGGACATCCGACTACGAGCAGTACTTC. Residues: CASSPTGTSDYEQYF.

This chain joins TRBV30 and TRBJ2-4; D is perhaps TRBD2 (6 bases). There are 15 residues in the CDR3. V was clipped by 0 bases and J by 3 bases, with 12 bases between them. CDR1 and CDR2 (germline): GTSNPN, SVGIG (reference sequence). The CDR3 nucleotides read TGTGCCTGGAGTGTACTCGGGGACTTCAAAAACATTCAGTACTTC. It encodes CAWSVLGDFKNIQYF.

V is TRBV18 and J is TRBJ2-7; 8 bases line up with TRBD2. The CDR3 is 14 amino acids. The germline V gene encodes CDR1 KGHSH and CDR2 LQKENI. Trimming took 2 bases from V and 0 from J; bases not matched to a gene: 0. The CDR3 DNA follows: TGTGCCAGCTCACCAGGGACTAGCTCCTACGAGCAGTACTTC. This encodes CASSPGTSSYEQYF.

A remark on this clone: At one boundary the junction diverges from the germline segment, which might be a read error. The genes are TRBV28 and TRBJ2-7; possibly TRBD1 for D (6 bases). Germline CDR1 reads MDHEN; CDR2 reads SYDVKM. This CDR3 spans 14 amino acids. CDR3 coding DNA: TGCGCCAGCAGCCCCTTGTCAGGGGTCTACGAGCAGTACTTC. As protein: CASSPLSGVYEQYF.

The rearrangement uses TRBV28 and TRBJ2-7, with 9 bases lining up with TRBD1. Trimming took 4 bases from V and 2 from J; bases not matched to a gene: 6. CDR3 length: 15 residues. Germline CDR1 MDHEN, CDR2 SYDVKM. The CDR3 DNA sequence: TGTGCCAGCAGTTCCCCGGGACAGGGACCCTACGAGCAGTACTTC. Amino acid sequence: CASSSPGQGPYEQYF.

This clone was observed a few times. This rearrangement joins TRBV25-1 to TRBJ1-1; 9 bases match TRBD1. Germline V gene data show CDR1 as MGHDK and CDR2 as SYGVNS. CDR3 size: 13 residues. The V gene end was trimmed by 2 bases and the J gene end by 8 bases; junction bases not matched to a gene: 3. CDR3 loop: CASSEPGTGEAFF. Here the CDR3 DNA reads TGTGCCAGCAGTGAACCCGGGACAGGGGAAGCTTTCTTT.

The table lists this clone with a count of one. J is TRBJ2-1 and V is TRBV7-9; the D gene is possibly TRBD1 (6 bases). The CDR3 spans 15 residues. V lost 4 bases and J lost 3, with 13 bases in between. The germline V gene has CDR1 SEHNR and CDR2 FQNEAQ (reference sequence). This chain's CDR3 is CASSSNTGSYNEQFF. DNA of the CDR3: TGTGCCAGCAGCTCAAACACAGGGAGCTACAATGAGCAGTTCTTC.

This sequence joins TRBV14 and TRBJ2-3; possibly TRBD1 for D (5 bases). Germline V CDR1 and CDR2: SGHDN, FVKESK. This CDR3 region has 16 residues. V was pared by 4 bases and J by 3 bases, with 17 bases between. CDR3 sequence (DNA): TGTGCCAGCAGCCGGAACTTGGGGCCCAGAACAGATACGCAGTATTTT. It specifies CASSRNLGPRTDTQYF.

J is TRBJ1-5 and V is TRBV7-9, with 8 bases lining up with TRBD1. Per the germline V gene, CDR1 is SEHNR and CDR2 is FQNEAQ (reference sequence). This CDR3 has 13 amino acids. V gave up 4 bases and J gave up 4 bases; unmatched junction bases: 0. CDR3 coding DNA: TGTGCCAGCAGCTGGGACAGGAATCAGCCCCAGCATTTT. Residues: CASSWDRNQPQHF. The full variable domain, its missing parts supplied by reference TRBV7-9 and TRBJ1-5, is DTGVSQNPRHKITKRGQNVTFRCDPISEHNRLYWYRQTLGQGPEFLTYFQNEAQLEKSRLLSDRFSAERPKGSFSTLEIQRTEQGDSAMYLCASSWDRNQPQHFGDGTRLSIL.

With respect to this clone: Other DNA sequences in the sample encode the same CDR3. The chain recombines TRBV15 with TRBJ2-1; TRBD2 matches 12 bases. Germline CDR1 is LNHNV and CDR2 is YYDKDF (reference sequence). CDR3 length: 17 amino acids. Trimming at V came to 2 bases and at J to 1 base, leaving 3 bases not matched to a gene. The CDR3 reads CATSRSGTSGSYNEQFF. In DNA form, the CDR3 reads TGTGCCACCAGCAGATCCGGGACTAGCGGGTCCTACAATGAGCAGTTCTTC.

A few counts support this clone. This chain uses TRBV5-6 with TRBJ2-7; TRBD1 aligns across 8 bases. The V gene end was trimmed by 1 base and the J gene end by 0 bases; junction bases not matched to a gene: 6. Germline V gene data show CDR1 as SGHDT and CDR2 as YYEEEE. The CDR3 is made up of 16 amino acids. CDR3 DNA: TGTGCCAGCAGCTTGCGACAGGGGATCATCTCCTACGAGCAGTACTTC. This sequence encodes CASSLRQGIISYEQYF.

CDR3 loop: CASSSQGNQPQHF. DNA for the CDR3: TGCGCCAGCAGCTCACAGGGCAATCAGCCCCAGCATTTT. The rearrangement joins TRBV5-1 to TRBJ1-5, with D tentatively TRBD1 (5 bases). From germline, CDR1 is SGHRS and CDR2 YFSETQ. V was cut by 3 bases and J by 2 bases, with 6 bases left in between. This CDR3 has 13 residues.

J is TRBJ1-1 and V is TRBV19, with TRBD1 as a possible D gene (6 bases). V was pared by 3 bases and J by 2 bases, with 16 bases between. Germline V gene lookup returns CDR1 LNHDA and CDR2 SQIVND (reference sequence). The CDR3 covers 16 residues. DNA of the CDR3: TGTGCCAGTAGTATCCGGGGGGGGCAGGGCAACACTGAAGCTTTCTTT. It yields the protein CASSIRGGQGNTEAFF. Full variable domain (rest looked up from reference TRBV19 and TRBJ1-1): DGGITQSPKYLFRKEGQNVTLSCEQNLNHDAMYWYRQDPGQGLRLIYYSQIVNDFQKGDIAEGYSVSREKKESFPLTVTSAQKNPTAFYLCASSIRGGQGNTEAFFGQGTRLTVV.

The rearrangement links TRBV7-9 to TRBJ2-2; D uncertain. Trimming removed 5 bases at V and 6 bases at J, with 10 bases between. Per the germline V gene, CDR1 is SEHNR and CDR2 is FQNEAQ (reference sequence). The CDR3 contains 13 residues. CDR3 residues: CASSPGLSGELFF. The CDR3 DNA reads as TGTGCCAGCAGCCCCGGTTTGTCCGGGGAGCTGTTTTTT.

DNA of the CDR3: TGCGCCAGCAGCACGACGGCTAGCGGGAGCGGGTTCAATGAGCAGTTCTTC. Translating it yields CASSTTASGSGFNEQFF. The chain has TRBV5-1 and TRBJ2-1, with 10 bases fitting TRBD2. The V gene's germline CDR1 is SGHRS and CDR2 YFSETQ. The trim removed 4 bases at V and 6 bases at J, leaving 13 bases unmatched. The CDR3 length is 17 residues.

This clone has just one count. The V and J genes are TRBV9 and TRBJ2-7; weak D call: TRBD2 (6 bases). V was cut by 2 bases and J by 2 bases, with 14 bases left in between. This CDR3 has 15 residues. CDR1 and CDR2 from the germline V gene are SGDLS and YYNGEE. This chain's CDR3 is CASSVHSGGAYEQYF. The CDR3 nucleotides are TGTGCCAGCAGCGTGCATAGCGGAGGGGCCTACGAGCAGTACTTC. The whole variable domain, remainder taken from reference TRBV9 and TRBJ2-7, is DSGVTQTPKHLITATGQRVTLRCSPRSGDLSVYWYQQSLDQGLQFLIQYYNGEERAKGNILERFSAQQFPDLHSELNLSSLELGDSALYFCASSVHSGGAYEQYFGPGTRLTVT.